The sequence of this T cell receptor (beta chain) was determined in a study of blood T cell dynamics during melanoma immunotherapy. This clone has a single count. The CDR3 length is 15 residues. V gave up 0 bases and J gave up 2 bases, with 13 bases separating them. Germline V gene lookup returns CDR1 GTSNPN and CDR2 SVGIG (reference sequence). Each bulk PBMC sample had 300 to 400 ng DNA loaded. Here immunoSEQ multiplex PCR was the method, and the copy in TCRdb shows in-frame clones only, minus some. Of 25,000 to 35,000 clones in the sample, over 70% were seen once. Time point defined: week 3, after first cycle of checkpoint inhibitor.

The sample was blood, taken from a patient treated with checkpoint blockade. This clonotype originated in a human donor with melanoma. The V gene is TRBV30, the J gene TRBJ1-2; the D gene is possibly TRBD1 (5 bases). The CDR3 nucleotides read TGTGCCTGGAGTGTATTAGGCGCAGGGAACTATGGCTACACCTTC. Translating gives CAWSVLGAGNYGYTF.